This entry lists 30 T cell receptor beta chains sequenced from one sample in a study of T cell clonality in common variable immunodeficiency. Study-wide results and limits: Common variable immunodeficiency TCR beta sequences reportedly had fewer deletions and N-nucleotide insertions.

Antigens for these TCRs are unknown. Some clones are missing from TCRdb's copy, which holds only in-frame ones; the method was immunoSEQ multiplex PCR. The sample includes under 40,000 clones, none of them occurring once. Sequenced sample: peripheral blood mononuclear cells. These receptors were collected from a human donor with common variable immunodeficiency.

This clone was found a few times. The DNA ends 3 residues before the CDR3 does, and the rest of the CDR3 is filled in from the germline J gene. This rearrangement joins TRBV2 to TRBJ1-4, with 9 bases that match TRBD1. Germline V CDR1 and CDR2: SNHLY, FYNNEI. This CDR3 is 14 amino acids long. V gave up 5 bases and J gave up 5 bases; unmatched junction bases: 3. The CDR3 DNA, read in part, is TGTGCCAGCAGTCGGACAGGGGTGAATGAAAAA. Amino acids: CASSRTGVNEK. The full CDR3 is CASSRTGVNEKLFF. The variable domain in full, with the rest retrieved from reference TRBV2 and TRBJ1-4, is EPEVTQTPSHQVTQMGQEVILRCVPISNHLYFYWYRQILGQKVEFLVSFYNNEISEKSEIFDDQFSVERPDGSNFTLKIRSTKLEDSAMYFCASSRTGVNEKLFFGSGTQLSVL.

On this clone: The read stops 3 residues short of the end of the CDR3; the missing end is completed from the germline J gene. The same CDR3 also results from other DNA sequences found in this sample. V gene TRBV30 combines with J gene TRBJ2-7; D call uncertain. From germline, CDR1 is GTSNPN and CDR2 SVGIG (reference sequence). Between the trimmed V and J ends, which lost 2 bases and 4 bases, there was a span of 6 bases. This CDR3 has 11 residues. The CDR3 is CAWSSPYEQYF. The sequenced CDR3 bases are TGTGCCTGGAGTTCTCCGTACGAG. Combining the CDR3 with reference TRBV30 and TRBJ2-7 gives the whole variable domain SQTIHQWPATLVQPVGSPLSLECTVEGTSNPNLYWYRQAAGRGLQLLFYSVGIGQISSEVPQNLSASRPQDRQFILSSKKLLLSDSGFYLCAWSSPYEQYFGPGTRLTVT.

Partial CDR3 DNA: TGTGCCAGCAGCTCACAGGGGGTACGCGGAAACACC. This sequence encodes CASSSQGVRGNT. The CDR3 in full is CASSSQGVRGNTIYF. V is TRBV7-2 and J is TRBJ1-3; 8 nucleotides match TRBD1. The sequence runs out 3 residues before the end of the CDR3; the remainder is reconstructed from the germline J gene. CDR3 size: 15 residues. CDR1 and CDR2 from the germline V gene are SGHTA and FQGNSA. With V trimmed by 4 bases and J by 4 bases, 6 bases remained unmatched.

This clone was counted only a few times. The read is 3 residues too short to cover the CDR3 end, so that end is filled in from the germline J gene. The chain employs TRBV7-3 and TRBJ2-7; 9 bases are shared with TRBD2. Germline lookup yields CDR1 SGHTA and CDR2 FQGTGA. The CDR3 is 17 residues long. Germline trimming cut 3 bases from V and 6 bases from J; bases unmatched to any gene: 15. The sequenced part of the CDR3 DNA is TGTGCCAGCAGCTTGAGGGGCCCGGGCGGGGGGGCCTTCGAG. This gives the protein CASSLRGPGGGAFE. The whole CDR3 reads CASSLRGPGGGAFEQYF.

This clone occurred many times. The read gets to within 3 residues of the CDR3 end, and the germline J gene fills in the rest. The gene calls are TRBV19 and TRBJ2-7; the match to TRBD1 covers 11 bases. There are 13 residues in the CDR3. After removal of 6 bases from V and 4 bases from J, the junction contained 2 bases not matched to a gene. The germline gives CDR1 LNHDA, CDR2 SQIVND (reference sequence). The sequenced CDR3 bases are TGTGCCAGTAGGGGACAGGGGGTTTACGAG. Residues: CASRGQGVYE. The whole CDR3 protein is CASRGQGVYEQYF.

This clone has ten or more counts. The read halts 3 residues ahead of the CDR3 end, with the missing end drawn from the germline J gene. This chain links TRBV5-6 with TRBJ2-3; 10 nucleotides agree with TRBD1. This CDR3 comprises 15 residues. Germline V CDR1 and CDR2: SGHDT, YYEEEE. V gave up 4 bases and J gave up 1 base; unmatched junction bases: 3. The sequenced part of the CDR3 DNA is TGTGCCAGCAGCACGACAGGGGGCGGCACAGATACG. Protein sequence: CASSTTGGGTDT. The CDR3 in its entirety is CASSTTGGGTDTQYF.

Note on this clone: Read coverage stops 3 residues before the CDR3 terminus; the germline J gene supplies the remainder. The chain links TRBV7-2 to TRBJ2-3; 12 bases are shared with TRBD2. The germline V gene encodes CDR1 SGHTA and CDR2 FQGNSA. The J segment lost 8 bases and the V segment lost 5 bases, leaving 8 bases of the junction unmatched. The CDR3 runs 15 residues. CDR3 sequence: CASSESPLAGGTQYF. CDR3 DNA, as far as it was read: TGTGCCAGCAGCGAAAGCCCACTAGCGGGGGGTACG.

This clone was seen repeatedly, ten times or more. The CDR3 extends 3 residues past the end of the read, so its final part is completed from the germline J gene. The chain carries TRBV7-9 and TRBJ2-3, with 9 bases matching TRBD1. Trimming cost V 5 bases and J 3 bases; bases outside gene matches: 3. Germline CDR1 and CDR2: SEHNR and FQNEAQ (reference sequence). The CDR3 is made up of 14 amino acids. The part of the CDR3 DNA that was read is TGTGCCAGCAGCCGACAGGGGGGTACAGATACG. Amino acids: CASSRQGGTDT. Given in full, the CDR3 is CASSRQGGTDTQYF.

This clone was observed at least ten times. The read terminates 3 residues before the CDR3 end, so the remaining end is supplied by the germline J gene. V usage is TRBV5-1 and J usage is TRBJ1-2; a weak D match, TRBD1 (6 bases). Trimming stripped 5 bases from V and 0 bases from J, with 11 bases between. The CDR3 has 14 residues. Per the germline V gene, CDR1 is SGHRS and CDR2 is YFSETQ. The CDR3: CASSSGQPNYGYTF. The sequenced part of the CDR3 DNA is TGCGCCAGCAGTTCTGGACAGCCTAACTATGGC. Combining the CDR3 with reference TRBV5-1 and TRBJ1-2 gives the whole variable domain KAGVTQTPRYLIKTRGQQVTLSCSPISGHRSVSWYQQTPGQGLQFLFEYFSETQRNKGNFPGRFSGRQFSNSRSEMNVSTLELGDSALYLCASSSGQPNYGYTFGSGTRLTVV.

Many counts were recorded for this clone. The CDR3 sequence is CASSQERIRTGRKTQYF. CDR3 bases read: TGTGCCAGCAGCCAAGAGAGAATCCGGACAGGAAGAAAGACC. This chain uses TRBV14 with TRBJ2-5, with 7 bases matching TRBD1. The CDR3 end lies 3 residues beyond the end of the read and is filled in from the germline J gene. Germline-derived CDR1 and CDR2 are SGHDN and FVKESK. The CDR3 is made up of 17 amino acids. V gave up 0 bases and J gave up 6 bases; unmatched junction bases: 13.

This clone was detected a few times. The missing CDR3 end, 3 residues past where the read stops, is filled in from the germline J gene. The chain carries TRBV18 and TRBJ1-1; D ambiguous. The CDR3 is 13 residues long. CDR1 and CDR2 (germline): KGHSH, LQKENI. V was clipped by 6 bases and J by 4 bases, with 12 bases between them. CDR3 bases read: TGTGCCAGCTCCCTGCCGGGGTTCACTGAA. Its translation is CASSLPGFTE. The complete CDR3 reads CASSLPGFTEAFF. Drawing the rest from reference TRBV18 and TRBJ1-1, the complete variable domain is NAGVMQNPRHLVRRRGQEARLRCSPMKGHSHVYWYRQLPEEGLKFMVYLQKENIIDESGMPKERFSAEFPKEGPSILRIQQVVRGDSAAYFCASSLPGFTEAFFGQGTRLTVV.

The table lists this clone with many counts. The sequenced part of the CDR3 DNA is TGCAGCGTTGGGTTTCAGGGGAATGGC. Translation: CSVGFQGNG. From start to end, the CDR3 is CSVGFQGNGYTF. V gene TRBV29-1 combines with J gene TRBJ1-2, with a weak D call TRBD1 (6 bases). The sequence runs out 3 residues before the end of the CDR3; the remainder is reconstructed from the germline J gene. The CDR3 is 12 residues long. CDR1 is SQVTM and CDR2 is ANQGSEA in the germline V gene. V lost 4 bases, J lost 6 bases, and 12 bases lay in between.

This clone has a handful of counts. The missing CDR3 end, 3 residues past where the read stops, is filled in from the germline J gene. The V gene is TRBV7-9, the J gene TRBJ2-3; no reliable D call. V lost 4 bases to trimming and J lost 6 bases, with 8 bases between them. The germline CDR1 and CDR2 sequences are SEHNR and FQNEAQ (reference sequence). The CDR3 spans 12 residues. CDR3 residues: CASSYPRDTQYF. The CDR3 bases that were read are TGTGCCAGCAGCTACCCCCGGGATACG. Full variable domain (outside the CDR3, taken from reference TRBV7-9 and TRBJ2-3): DTGVSQNPRHKITKRGQNVTFRCDPISEHNRLYWYRQTLGQGPEFLTYFQNEAQLEKSRLLSDRFSAERPKGSFSTLEIQRTEQGDSAMYLCASSYPRDTQYFGPGTRLTVL.

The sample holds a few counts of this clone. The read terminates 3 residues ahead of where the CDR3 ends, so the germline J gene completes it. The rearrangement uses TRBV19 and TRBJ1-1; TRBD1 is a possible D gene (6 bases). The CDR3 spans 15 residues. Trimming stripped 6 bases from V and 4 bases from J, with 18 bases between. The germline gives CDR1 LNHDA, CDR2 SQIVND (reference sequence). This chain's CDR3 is CASRTHRERGTEAFF. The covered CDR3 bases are TGTGCCAGTAGGACACACAGGGAGAGGGGCACTGAA.

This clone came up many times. This CDR3 is CASSQQGNTEAFF. CDR3 bases read: TGTGCCAGCTCACAACAGGGTAACACTGAA. The chain has TRBV18 and TRBJ1-1; a possible D gene is TRBD1 (6 bases). The observed sequence ends 3 residues before the CDR3 terminus, with the missing tail filled in from the germline J gene. V was shortened by 4 bases and J by 2 bases, with 8 bases between the two germline ends. Germline V gives CDR1 KGHSH, CDR2 LQKENI. This CDR3 spans 13 amino acids.

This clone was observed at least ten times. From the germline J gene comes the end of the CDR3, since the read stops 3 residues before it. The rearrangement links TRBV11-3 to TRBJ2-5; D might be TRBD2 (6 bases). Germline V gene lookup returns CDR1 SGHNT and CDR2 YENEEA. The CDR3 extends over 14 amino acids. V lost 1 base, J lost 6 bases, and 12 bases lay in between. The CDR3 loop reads CASSLAPSVQTQYF. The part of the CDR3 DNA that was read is TGTGCCAGCAGCTTAGCCCCTAGCGTGCAGACC.

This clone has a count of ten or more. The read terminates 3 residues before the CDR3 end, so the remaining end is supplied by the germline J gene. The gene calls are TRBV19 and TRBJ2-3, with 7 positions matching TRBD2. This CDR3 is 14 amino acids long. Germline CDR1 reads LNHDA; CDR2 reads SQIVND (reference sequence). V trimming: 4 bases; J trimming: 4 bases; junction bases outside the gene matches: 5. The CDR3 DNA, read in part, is TGTGCCAGTAGTAGAGGGACTATGGCAGATACG. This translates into CASSRGTMADT. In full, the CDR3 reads CASSRGTMADTQYF.

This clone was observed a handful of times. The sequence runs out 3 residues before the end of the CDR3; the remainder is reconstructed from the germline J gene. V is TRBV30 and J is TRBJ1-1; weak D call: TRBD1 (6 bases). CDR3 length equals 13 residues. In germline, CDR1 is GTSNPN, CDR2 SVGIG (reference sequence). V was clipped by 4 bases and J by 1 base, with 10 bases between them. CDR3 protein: CAWKDRRNTEAFF. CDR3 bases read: TGTGCCTGGAAGGACAGAAGGAACACTGAA.

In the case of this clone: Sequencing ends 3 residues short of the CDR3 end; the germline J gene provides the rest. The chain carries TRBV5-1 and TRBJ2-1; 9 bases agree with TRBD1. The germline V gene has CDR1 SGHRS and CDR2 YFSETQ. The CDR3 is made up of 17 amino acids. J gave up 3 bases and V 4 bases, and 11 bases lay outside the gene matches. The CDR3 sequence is CASSRLDRGKYYNEQFF. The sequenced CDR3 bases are TGCGCCAGCAGCCGATTGGACAGGGGAAAGTACTACAATGAG.

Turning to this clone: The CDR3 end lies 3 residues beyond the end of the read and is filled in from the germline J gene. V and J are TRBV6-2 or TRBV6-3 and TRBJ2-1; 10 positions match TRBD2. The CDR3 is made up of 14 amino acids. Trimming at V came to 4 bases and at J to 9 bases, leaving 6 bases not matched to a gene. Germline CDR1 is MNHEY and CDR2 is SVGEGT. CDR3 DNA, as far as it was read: TGTGCCAGCAGTTTAGCGGGGGGCCCCCCTGAG. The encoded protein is CASSLAGGPPE. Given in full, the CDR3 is CASSLAGGPPEQFF.

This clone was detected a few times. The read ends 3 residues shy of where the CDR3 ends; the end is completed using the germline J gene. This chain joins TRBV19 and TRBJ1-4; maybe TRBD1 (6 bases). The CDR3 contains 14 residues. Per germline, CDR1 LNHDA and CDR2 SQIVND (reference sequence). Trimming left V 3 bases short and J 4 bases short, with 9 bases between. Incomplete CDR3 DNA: TGTGCCAGTAGTATCGGACAGTTTAATGAAAAA. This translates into CASSIGQFNEK. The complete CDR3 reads CASSIGQFNEKLFF.

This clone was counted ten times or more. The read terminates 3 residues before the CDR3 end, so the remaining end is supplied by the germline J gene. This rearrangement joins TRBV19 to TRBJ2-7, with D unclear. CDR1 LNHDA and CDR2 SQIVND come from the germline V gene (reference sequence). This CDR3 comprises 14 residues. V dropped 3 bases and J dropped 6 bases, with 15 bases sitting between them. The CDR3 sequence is CASSIRDRWAEQYF. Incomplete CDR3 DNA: TGTGCCAGTAGTATCCGCGACCGATGGGCCGAG.

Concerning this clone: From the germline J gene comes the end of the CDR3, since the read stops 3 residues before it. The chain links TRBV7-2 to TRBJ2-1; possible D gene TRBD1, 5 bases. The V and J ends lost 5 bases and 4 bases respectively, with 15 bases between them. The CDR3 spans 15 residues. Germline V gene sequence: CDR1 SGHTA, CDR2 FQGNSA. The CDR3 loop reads CASSQGRGQYNEQFF. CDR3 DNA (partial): TGTGCCAGCAGCCAGGGTAGGGGCCAGTACAATGAG. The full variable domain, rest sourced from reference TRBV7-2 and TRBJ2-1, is GAGVSQSPSNKVTEKGKDVELRCDPISGHTALYWYRQSLGQGLEFLIYFQGNSAPDKSGLPSDRFSAERTGGSVSTLTIQRTQQEDSAVYLCASSQGRGQYNEQFFGPGTRLTVL.

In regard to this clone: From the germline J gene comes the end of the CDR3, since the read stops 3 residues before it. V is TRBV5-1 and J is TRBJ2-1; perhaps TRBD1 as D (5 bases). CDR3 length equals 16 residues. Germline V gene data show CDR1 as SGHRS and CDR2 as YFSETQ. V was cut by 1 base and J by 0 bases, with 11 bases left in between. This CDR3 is CASSLWARDSYNEQFF. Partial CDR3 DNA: TGCGCCAGCAGCTTGTGGGCCAGGGACTCCTACAATGAG.

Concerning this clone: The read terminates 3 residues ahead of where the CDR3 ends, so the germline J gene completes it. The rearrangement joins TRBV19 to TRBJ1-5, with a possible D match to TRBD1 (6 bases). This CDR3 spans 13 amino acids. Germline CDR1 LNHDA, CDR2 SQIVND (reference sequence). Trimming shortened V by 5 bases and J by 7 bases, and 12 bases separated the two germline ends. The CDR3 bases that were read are TGTGCCAGTAGTCCCATCAGGGGACAGCCC. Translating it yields CASSPIRGQP. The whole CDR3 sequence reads CASSPIRGQPQHF.

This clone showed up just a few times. CDR3 residues: CASSLEVGPQGHGYTF. The part of the CDR3 DNA that was read is TGTGCCAGCAGCTTAGAGGTGGGTCCCCAGGGACACGGC. The rearrangement links TRBV7-6 to TRBJ1-2; possibly TRBD1 for D (6 bases). The read ends 3 residues before the CDR3 terminus; that terminus is restored from the germline J gene. Germline V gene lookup returns CDR1 SGHVS and CDR2 FNYEAQ. The CDR3 is 16 amino acids.

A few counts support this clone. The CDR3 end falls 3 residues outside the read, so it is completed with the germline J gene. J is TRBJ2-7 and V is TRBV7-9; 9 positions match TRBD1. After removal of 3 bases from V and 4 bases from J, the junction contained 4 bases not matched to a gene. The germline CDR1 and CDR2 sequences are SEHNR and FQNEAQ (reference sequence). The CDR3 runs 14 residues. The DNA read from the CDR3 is TGTGCCAGCAGCTTGGACAGGGGTGGATACGAG. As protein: CASSLDRGGYE. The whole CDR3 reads CASSLDRGGYEQYF.

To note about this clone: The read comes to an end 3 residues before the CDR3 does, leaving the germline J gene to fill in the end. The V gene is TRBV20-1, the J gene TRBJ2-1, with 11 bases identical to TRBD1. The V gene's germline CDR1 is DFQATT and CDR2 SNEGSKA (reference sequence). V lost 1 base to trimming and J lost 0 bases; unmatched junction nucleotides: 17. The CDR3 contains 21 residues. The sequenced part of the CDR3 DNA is TGCAGTGCTAGAGCCGGACAGGGGGCTTTAATGGGATCCAGCTCCTACAATGAG. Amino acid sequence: CSARAGQGALMGSSSYNE. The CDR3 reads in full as CSARAGQGALMGSSSYNEQFF.

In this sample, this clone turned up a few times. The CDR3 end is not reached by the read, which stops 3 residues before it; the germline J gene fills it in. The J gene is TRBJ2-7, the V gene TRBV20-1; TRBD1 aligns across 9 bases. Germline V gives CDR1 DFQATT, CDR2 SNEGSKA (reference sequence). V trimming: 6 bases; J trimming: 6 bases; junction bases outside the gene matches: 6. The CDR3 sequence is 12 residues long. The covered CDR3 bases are TGCAGTGCGGGGACAGGGACGTTCGAG. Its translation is CSAGTGTFE. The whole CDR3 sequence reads CSAGTGTFEQYF.

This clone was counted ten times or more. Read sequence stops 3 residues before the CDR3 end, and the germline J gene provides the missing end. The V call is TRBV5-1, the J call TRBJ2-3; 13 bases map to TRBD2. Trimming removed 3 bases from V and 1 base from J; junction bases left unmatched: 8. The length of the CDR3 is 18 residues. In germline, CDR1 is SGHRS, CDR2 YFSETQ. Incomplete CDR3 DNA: TGCGCCAGCAGCTCCGGACTAGCGGGGGCCCGCGGCACAGATACG. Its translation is CASSSGLAGARGTDT. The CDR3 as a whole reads CASSSGLAGARGTDTQYF.